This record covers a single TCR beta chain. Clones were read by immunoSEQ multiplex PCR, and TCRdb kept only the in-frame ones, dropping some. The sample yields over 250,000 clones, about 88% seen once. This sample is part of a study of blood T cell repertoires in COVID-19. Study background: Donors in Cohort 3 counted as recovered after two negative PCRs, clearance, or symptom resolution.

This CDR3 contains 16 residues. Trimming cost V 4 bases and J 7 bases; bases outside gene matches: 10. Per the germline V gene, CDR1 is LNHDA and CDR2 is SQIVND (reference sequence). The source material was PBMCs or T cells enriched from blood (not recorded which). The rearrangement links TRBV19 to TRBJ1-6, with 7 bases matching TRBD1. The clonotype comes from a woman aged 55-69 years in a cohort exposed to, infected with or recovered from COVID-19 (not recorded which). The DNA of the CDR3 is TGTGCCAGTAGTAAGATACCGGGACAGACAAATTCACCCCTCCACTTT. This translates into CASSKIPGQTNSPLHF.